This T cell receptor (beta chain) originates from a study of T cell repertoires in cytomegalovirus infection. Study background: Used in the study were CMV epitopes, some recently identified and HLA-C-restricted, others well-studied and HLA-B-restricted. CMV infection and matching HLA type were both indicated by public TCR beta signatures. Study-wide results and limits: CMV-specific TCR beta clonotypes restricted by HLA-C were the ones dominating the ex vivo response.

As to this clonotype: The antigen is undetermined.

MiXCR, applied by TCRdb to the reads, yields one record per CDR3 protein. The table has about 160,000 distinct CDR3 sequences, less than 25% seen once; the top ten hold about 25%. Per germline, CDR1 SEHNR and CDR2 FQNEAQ (reference sequence). There are 14 residues in the CDR3. V was pared by 8 bases and J by 2 bases, with 16 bases between. This receptor was taken from a human donor in good health (CMV status not recorded). Some clones in this sample may be carry-over from other donors' samples. This chain joins TRBV7-9 and TRBJ2-7, with a weak D call TRBD2 (7 bases). This material consisted of CD8+ T cells from cultured PBMCs, taken from culture after CMV antigen stimulation. The CDR3 bases are TGTGCCAGCTCCTCCGGGGGGCCGACCTACGAGCAGTACTTC. Amino acid sequence: CASSSGGPTYEQYF.